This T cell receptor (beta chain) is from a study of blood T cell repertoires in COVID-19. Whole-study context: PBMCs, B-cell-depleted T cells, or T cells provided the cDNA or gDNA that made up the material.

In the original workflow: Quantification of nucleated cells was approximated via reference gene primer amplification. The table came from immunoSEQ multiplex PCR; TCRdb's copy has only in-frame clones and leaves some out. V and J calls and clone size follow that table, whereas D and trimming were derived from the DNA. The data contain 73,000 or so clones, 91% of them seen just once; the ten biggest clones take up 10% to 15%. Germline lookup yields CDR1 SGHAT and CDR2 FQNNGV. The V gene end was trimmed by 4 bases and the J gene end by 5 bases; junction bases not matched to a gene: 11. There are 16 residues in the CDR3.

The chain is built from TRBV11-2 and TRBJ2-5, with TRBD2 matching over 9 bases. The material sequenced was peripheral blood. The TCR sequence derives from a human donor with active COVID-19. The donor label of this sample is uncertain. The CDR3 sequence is CASSSGHSGSGETQYF. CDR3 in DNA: TGTGCCAGCAGCTCTGGCCATAGCGGGAGCGGTGAGACCCAGTACTTC.